A selection of T cell receptor beta chains follows, all from one sample in a study of cytomegalovirus exposure and HLA in healthy donors. The method was immunoSEQ multiplex PCR; TCRdb's version includes in-frame clones alone and lacks a portion of them. Of roughly 250,000 clones in the sample, nearly 90% were seen once. The sample consisted of PBMCs. These receptors all stem from a woman in her late teens or twenties in good health and CMV-seronegative. CDR3s include the opening cysteine and the closing phenylalanine or tryptophan. Fields, in order: V gene, clone size, J gene, CDR3 protein. Clone size is not always given. Where it is, it says once, few, many or a class for expanded clones.

v_gene: TRBV5-1; abundance: NA; j_gene: TRBJ2-3; CDR3aa: CASRPPTGDQDTQYF
v_gene: TRBV28; abundance: once; j_gene: TRBJ1-2; CDR3aa: CASVTSPGQGSYGYTF
v_gene: TRBV6-5; abundance: NA; j_gene: TRBJ2-1; CDR3aa: CASSIGTGPYNEQFF
v_gene: TRBV19; abundance: NA; j_gene: TRBJ2-5; CDR3aa: CASRPRTSGETQYF
v_gene: TRBV7-9; abundance: NA; j_gene: TRBJ2-1; CDR3aa: CASSPPFRVGNEQFF
v_gene: TRBV27; abundance: NA; j_gene: TRBJ2-1; CDR3aa: CASSSIPGPLNEQFF
v_gene: TRBV6-6; abundance: NA; j_gene: TRBJ1-4; CDR3aa: CASSYSEDREKLFF
v_gene: TRBV27; abundance: NA; j_gene: TRBJ1-1; CDR3aa: CASSLSSFVEAFF
v_gene: TRBV6-4; abundance: NA; j_gene: TRBJ1-1; CDR3aa: CASSDSGSEAFF
v_gene: TRBV2; abundance: NA; j_gene: TRBJ2-2; CDR3aa: CASSGDSEYSTGELFF
v_gene: TRBV27; abundance: NA; j_gene: TRBJ2-3; CDR3aa: CASSSKKTSGGSHSTDTQYF
v_gene: TRBV11-1; abundance: NA; j_gene: TRBJ1-4; CDR3aa: CASSPRTGSSRNEKLFF
v_gene: TRBV2; abundance: once; j_gene: TRBJ2-1; CDR3aa: CASSPGQENEQFF
v_gene: TRBV29-1; abundance: NA; j_gene: TRBJ1-1; CDR3aa: CSVEEGTGWNTEAFF
v_gene: TRBV27; abundance: NA; j_gene: TRBJ2-3; CDR3aa: CASSFLVGDTQYF
v_gene: TRBV5-4; abundance: NA; j_gene: TRBJ1-4; CDR3aa: CASSWGHPQGIASREKLFF
v_gene: TRBV4-3; abundance: NA; j_gene: TRBJ2-1; CDR3aa: CASSPDRGPNEQFF
v_gene: TRBV28; abundance: NA; j_gene: TRBJ1-6; CDR3aa: CASSTTGGRSYNSPLHF
v_gene: TRBV27; abundance: NA; j_gene: TRBJ1-1; CDR3aa: CASSLSQGLNTEAFF
v_gene: TRBV11-2; abundance: NA; j_gene: TRBJ2-3; CDR3aa: CASSYGLAGGRSTDTQYF
v_gene: TRBV28; abundance: NA; j_gene: TRBJ2-2; CDR3aa: CASSLGQNTGELFF
v_gene: TRBV9; abundance: NA; j_gene: TRBJ2-2; CDR3aa: CASSVWASGNTGELFF
v_gene: TRBV19; abundance: NA; j_gene: TRBJ1-3; CDR3aa: CASSMTEQGSGNTIYF
v_gene: TRBV7-8; abundance: NA; j_gene: TRBJ2-5; CDR3aa: CASSPRRGPGETQYF
v_gene: TRBV5-1; abundance: NA; j_gene: TRBJ2-3; CDR3aa: CASSLGDNTQYF
v_gene: TRBV4-3; abundance: NA; j_gene: TRBJ2-3; CDR3aa: CASSQSTSASTDTQYF
v_gene: TRBV6-5; abundance: NA; j_gene: TRBJ1-5; CDR3aa: CASSNDRHNQPQHF
v_gene: TRBV4-3; abundance: NA; j_gene: TRBJ2-7; CDR3aa: CASSQDRGGGGNEQYF
v_gene: TRBV7-2; abundance: NA; j_gene: TRBJ2-7; CDR3aa: CASILGTSGIYEQYF
v_gene: TRBV5-1; abundance: NA; j_gene: TRBJ2-5; CDR3aa: CASSWTSGGQETQYF
v_gene: TRBV10-3; abundance: NA; j_gene: TRBJ1-1; CDR3aa: CAIGKGGPEPEAFF
v_gene: TRBV7-8; abundance: NA; j_gene: TRBJ2-2; CDR3aa: CASSKGLAGGELFF
v_gene: TRBV6-5; abundance: NA; j_gene: TRBJ1-5; CDR3aa: CASRRTGRNQPQHF
v_gene: TRBV28; abundance: NA; j_gene: TRBJ1-6; CDR3aa: CASSFVEGNSPLHF
v_gene: TRBV6-5; abundance: NA; j_gene: TRBJ2-7; CDR3aa: CASSYPLGQTYEQYF
v_gene: TRBV11-2; abundance: NA; j_gene: TRBJ2-2; CDR3aa: CASSLDLGLYIQAGELFF
v_gene: TRBV4-3; abundance: NA; j_gene: TRBJ2-7; CDR3aa: CASSQDLSGQGSYEQYF
v_gene: TRBV29-1; abundance: NA; j_gene: TRBJ1-1; CDR3aa: CSVGRNTEAFF
v_gene: TRBV4-3; abundance: NA; j_gene: TRBJ1-1; CDR3aa: CASSQVGGEAFF
v_gene: TRBV6-1; abundance: NA; j_gene: TRBJ2-7; CDR3aa: CASSVSRVLSYEQYF
v_gene: TRBV27; abundance: once; j_gene: TRBJ2-3; CDR3aa: CASSPAAGTDTQYF
v_gene: TRBV6-5; abundance: NA; j_gene: TRBJ2-7; CDR3aa: CASSPLTSGAEQYF
v_gene: TRBV4-3; abundance: NA; j_gene: TRBJ2-1; CDR3aa: CASSQVRGIHNEQFF
v_gene: TRBV27; abundance: NA; j_gene: TRBJ1-2; CDR3aa: CASRSGGSGYTF
v_gene: TRBV5-6; abundance: NA; j_gene: TRBJ2-7; CDR3aa: CASSLGQVYEQYF
v_gene: TRBV5-6; abundance: NA; j_gene: TRBJ2-7; CDR3aa: CASSLLGTAYEQYF
v_gene: TRBV11-2; abundance: once; j_gene: TRBJ1-6; CDR3aa: CASSSIRDSHNSPLHF
v_gene: TRBV14; abundance: NA; j_gene: TRBJ2-1; CDR3aa: CASSQDSPASSYNEQFF
v_gene: TRBV9; abundance: NA; j_gene: TRBJ1-6; CDR3aa: CASSVEGPGNSPLHF
v_gene: TRBV7-9; abundance: NA; j_gene: TRBJ2-3; CDR3aa: CASSLASGGAGPDTQYF
v_gene: TRBV30; abundance: NA; j_gene: TRBJ2-7; CDR3aa: CAWTFEQYF
v_gene: TRBV5-4; abundance: NA; j_gene: TRBJ1-6; CDR3aa: CASSLTGTGESPLHF
v_gene: TRBV27; abundance: NA; j_gene: TRBJ1-2; CDR3aa: CASSLTAANYGYTF
v_gene: TRBV11-2; abundance: NA; j_gene: TRBJ2-3; CDR3aa: CASSLVSGGGATDTQYF